This is a list of T cell receptor beta chains from one sample in a study of T cell responses to AZD1222 COVID-19 vaccine. Some clones are missing from TCRdb's copy, which holds only in-frame ones; the method was immunoSEQ multiplex PCR. The sample includes over 150,000 clones, about 93% of them seen just once. Sequenced here: peripheral blood, sampled 28 days after the second dose of the MenACWY control vaccine. The receptors shown here come from an adult who received the MenACWY meningococcal vaccine as a control. Each CDR3 is given with its conserved first and last residue. Fields, in order: V gene, clone size, D gene, J gene, CDR3 protein, CDR3 DNA. The D gene is left open where the match is weak. A clone size is listed for some rows: how often the clone was seen (once, few, many), or a class if it is expanded.

TRBV28	.	.	TRBJ1-2	CASSLPRTVYGYTF	TGTGCCAGCAGTTTACCTAGGACAGTGTATGGCTACACCTTC
TRBV6-5	.	TRBD1	TRBJ1-6	CAGRQGDSYNSPLHF	TGTGCCGGCAGACAGGGCGACTCCTATAATTCACCCCTCCACTTT
TRBV11-3	.	.	TRBJ2-1	CASSLVGGANNEQFF	TGTGCCAGCAGCTTAGTGGGGGGGGCAAACAATGAGCAGTTCTTC
TRBV6-2/TRBV6-3	.	.	TRBJ2-3	CASSGDSDGGDTQYF	TGTGCCAGCAGTGGGGACAGTGACGGGGGAGATACGCAGTATTTT
TRBV6-6	.	.	TRBJ1-1	CASSYQTEAFF	TGTGCCAGCAGTTACCAAACTGAAGCTTTCTTT
TRBV6-5	.	TRBD1	TRBJ1-5	CASRLGQGNQPQHF	TGTGCCAGCAGATTGGGACAGGGCAATCAGCCCCAGCATTTT
TRBV14	.	.	TRBJ1-6	CASSQFWGNSPLHF	TGTGCCAGCAGCCAATTTTGGGGTAATTCACCCCTCCACTTT
TRBV9	.	TRBD1	TRBJ1-2	CASSLGQGIGGYTF	TGTGCCAGCAGCCTGGGACAGGGAATCGGTGGCTACACCTTC
TRBV4-3	.	.	TRBJ1-1	CASSQELTGTNTEAFF	TGCGCCAGCAGCCAAGAACTCACAGGAACCAACACTGAAGCTTTCTTT
TRBV2	.	TRBD2	TRBJ2-7	CASKTSGGDEQYF	TGTGCCAGCAAAACTAGCGGGGGCGACGAGCAGTACTTC
TRBV6-2/TRBV6-3	.	.	TRBJ1-1	CASSYGTPEAFF	TGTGCCAGCAGTTACGGGACACCCGAAGCTTTCTTT
TRBV6-5	once	.	TRBJ1-4	CASSYDLRGDEKLFF	TGTGCCAGCAGTTACGACCTCCGAGGGGATGAAAAACTGTTTTTT